Below are 17 T cell receptor beta chains sequenced from a single sample in a study of T-cell memory formation after mild COVID-19. TCRdb redid the calling of the 5' RACE reads with MiXCR, one entry per CDR3 protein. The sample yields 85,000 to 120,000 distinct CDR3 sequences, 9.5% to 15% seen once. Sequences were obtained from PBMCs or a T cell subset sorted from them (not recorded which). These receptors all stem from an adult woman who had mild COVID-19 (a few samples of this study predate the infection). Cell type and time point are not known.

The V call is TRBV23-1, the J call TRBJ2-4, with a possible D match to TRBD2 (6 bases). TRBV23-1 is noted as an ORF with a role that remains uncertain. Trimming took off 8 bases at V and 8 bases at J, with 13 bases between the two ends. The CDR3 runs to 12 residues. The CDR3 spells CASEQREDIQYF. The CDR3 DNA reads TGCGCCAGCGAACAGAGGGAGGACATTCAGTACTTC.

In DNA, the CDR3 is TGTGCCATCAGTGAATGGGGGAACAATCAGCCCCAGCATTTT. Protein: CAISEWGNNQPQHF. This chain uses TRBV10-3 with TRBJ1-5, with TRBD1 as a possible D gene (5 bases). The CDR3 runs to 14 residues. The V end was cut by 3 bases, the J end by 3 bases, with 9 bases between. The germline V gene encodes CDR1 ENHRY and CDR2 SYGVKD.

A few counts support this clonotype. The chain joins TRBV7-3 to TRBJ2-7, with no clear D. V was trimmed by 4 bases and J by 5 bases, leaving 9 bases between them. There are 12 residues in the CDR3. Germline lookup yields CDR1 SGHTA and CDR2 FQGTGA. Here the CDR3 reads CASSSHRHEQYF. The CDR3 region has the DNA TGTGCCAGCAGCTCTCATAGACACGAGCAGTACTTC.

This clonotype showed up just a few times. The V and J genes are TRBV29-1 and TRBJ2-1; D remains ambiguous. V lost 7 bases, J lost 9 bases, and 19 bases lay in between. Per the germline V gene, CDR1 is SQVTM and CDR2 is ANQGSEA. CDR3 length equals 13 residues. The CDR3 nucleotides are TGCAGCGCTGACATCGGTGAAGGCGTTGAGCAGTTCTTC. Protein: CSADIGEGVEQFF.

The rearrangement joins TRBV5-1 to TRBJ2-1; tentative D call: TRBD2 (5 bases). The CDR3 contains 16 residues. The germline gives CDR1 SGHRS, CDR2 YFSETQ. Between the trimmed V and J ends, which lost 0 bases and 2 bases, there was a span of 12 bases. CDR3 DNA: TGCGCCAGCAGCTTGGGATGGGGAGTCACCTACAATGAGCAGTTCTTC. Its protein product is CASSLGWGVTYNEQFF.

The J gene is TRBJ2-5, the V gene TRBV20-1; 7 bases are a match to TRBD2. In germline, CDR1 is DFQATT, CDR2 SNEGSKA (reference sequence). This CDR3 has 16 amino acids. The V segment lost 3 bases and the J segment 2 bases; nucleotides outside the gene matches: 12. CDR3 coding DNA: TGCAGTGCTAGTGGTGTCGAGCGGGGTCATCAAGAGACCCAGTACTTC. Translated: CSASGVERGHQETQYF.

This clonotype was observed a handful of times. The rearrangement joins TRBV6-5 to TRBJ1-5; D gene ambiguous. The CDR3 is made up of 14 amino acids. Trimming stripped 0 bases from V and 5 bases from J, with 8 bases between. The germline V gene encodes CDR1 MNHEY and CDR2 SVGAGI. The CDR3 nucleotides read TGTGCCAGCAGTTACTCGATCTCAGATCAGCCCCAGCATTTT. Translated: CASSYSISDQPQHF.

The chain joins TRBV29-1 to TRBJ2-1; D unclear. This CDR3 is 11 amino acids long. CDR1 and CDR2 from the germline V gene are SQVTM and ANQGSEA. With 4 bases removed from V and 4 bases from J, the gap between germline ends came to 5 bases. CDR3 region: CSVALYNEQFF. The CDR3 DNA reads TGCAGCGTTGCCTTATACAATGAGCAGTTCTTC.

This clonotype was detected only a few times. This chain links TRBV5-1 with TRBJ2-5, with D possibly TRBD1 on 6 matching bases. CDR1 is SGHRS, CDR2 YFSETQ, per germline. The CDR3 loop spans 15 amino acids. The germline V and J ends were trimmed by 2 bases and 2 bases, with 13 bases remaining between them. CDR3 coding DNA: TGCGCCAGCAGCTTCAGCCAGGGGATTCAAGAGACCCAGTACTTC. This gives the protein CASSFSQGIQETQYF.

Points on this clonotype: A junction end diverges from the germline sequence, so it may reflect a read error. CDR3 sequence: CASSPGRQGFYTEQFF. The CDR3 DNA is TGCGCCAGCAGCCCCGGGAGACAGGGGTTCTACACTGAGCAGTTCTTC. This chain connects TRBV5-1 to TRBJ2-1, with 8 positions matching TRBD1. This CDR3 has 16 residues. Per the germline V gene, CDR1 is SGHRS and CDR2 is YFSETQ.

The count of this clonotype is one. The rearrangement links TRBV9 to TRBJ2-7; maybe TRBD1 (7 bases). Trimming stripped 3 bases from V and 2 bases from J, with 12 bases between. The germline V gene encodes CDR1 SGDLS and CDR2 YYNGEE. The CDR3 runs to 14 residues. The CDR3 sequence is CASSGGDSPYEQYF. The CDR3 nucleotides read TGTGCCAGCAGCGGGGGGGACAGCCCCTACGAGCAGTACTTC.

This clonotype was picked up a small number of times. The chain links TRBV24-1 to TRBJ2-7; 9 bases are a match to TRBD1. The germline V gene has CDR1 KGHDR and CDR2 SFDVKD. Trimming cost V 2 bases and J 1 base; bases outside gene matches: 5. There are 16 residues in the CDR3. This chain's CDR3 is CATSDSSGTGSYEQYF. The CDR3, as DNA: TGTGCCACCAGTGATTCGTCCGGGACAGGGTCCTACGAGCAGTACTTC.

This chain uses TRBV6-5 with TRBJ2-3, with 7 bases lining up with TRBD2. CDR1 is MNHEY and CDR2 is SVGAGI in the germline V gene. Trimming cost V 0 bases and J 4 bases; bases outside gene matches: 7. There are 16 residues in the CDR3. CDR3 nucleotide sequence: TGTGCCAGCAGTTACTCCAGCGGGATGGGAGCAGATACGCAGTATTTT. Translation: CASSYSSGMGADTQYF.

This clonotype was counted many times. The chain is built from TRBV7-9 and TRBJ2-5; no clear D gene. CDR1 is SEHNR, CDR2 FQNEAQ, per germline (reference sequence). Trimming shortened V by 1 base and J by 3 bases, and 9 bases separated the two germline ends. CDR3 length: 14 amino acids. This CDR3 reads CASSLGTEEETQYF. CDR3 bases: TGTGCCAGCAGCTTAGGGACCGAGGAAGAGACCCAGTACTTC.

This clonotype was counted only a few times. This chain links TRBV13 with TRBJ2-3; D is unresolved. Germline V lookup: CDR1 PRHDT, CDR2 FYEKMQ (reference sequence). The CDR3 totals 13 residues. V was pared by 9 bases and J by 1 base, with 11 bases between. The CDR3 nucleotides are TGTGCCAGTTCTTGGCAGGGCACAGATACGCAGTATTTT. This sequence encodes CASSWQGTDTQYF. The whole variable domain, filled in from reference TRBV13 and TRBJ2-3, reads AAGVIQSPRHLIKEKRETATLKCYPIPRHDTVYWYQQGPGQDPQFLISFYEKMQSDKGSIPDRFSAQQFSDYHSELNMSSLELGDSALYFCASSWQGTDTQYFGPGTRLTVL.

This chain uses TRBV7-9 with TRBJ2-4; D gene unclear. The CDR3 is made up of 12 amino acids. V lost 3 bases and J lost 7, with 7 bases in between. Germline V gene sequence: CDR1 SEHNR, CDR2 FQNEAQ (reference sequence). The CDR3 reads CASSFGENIQYF. In DNA form, the CDR3 reads TGTGCCAGCAGCTTCGGAGAGAACATTCAGTACTTC.

The chain recombines TRBV5-4 with TRBJ2-7; no definite D call. CDR1 is SGHNT, CDR2 YYREEE, per germline (reference sequence). V was shortened by 3 bases and J by 3 bases, with 16 bases between the two germline ends. This CDR3 region has 15 residues. The CDR3 DNA reads TGTGCCAGCAGCTCCTTCTCGTCCCTCAGCTACGAGCAGTACTTC. Its protein is CASSSFSSLSYEQYF.